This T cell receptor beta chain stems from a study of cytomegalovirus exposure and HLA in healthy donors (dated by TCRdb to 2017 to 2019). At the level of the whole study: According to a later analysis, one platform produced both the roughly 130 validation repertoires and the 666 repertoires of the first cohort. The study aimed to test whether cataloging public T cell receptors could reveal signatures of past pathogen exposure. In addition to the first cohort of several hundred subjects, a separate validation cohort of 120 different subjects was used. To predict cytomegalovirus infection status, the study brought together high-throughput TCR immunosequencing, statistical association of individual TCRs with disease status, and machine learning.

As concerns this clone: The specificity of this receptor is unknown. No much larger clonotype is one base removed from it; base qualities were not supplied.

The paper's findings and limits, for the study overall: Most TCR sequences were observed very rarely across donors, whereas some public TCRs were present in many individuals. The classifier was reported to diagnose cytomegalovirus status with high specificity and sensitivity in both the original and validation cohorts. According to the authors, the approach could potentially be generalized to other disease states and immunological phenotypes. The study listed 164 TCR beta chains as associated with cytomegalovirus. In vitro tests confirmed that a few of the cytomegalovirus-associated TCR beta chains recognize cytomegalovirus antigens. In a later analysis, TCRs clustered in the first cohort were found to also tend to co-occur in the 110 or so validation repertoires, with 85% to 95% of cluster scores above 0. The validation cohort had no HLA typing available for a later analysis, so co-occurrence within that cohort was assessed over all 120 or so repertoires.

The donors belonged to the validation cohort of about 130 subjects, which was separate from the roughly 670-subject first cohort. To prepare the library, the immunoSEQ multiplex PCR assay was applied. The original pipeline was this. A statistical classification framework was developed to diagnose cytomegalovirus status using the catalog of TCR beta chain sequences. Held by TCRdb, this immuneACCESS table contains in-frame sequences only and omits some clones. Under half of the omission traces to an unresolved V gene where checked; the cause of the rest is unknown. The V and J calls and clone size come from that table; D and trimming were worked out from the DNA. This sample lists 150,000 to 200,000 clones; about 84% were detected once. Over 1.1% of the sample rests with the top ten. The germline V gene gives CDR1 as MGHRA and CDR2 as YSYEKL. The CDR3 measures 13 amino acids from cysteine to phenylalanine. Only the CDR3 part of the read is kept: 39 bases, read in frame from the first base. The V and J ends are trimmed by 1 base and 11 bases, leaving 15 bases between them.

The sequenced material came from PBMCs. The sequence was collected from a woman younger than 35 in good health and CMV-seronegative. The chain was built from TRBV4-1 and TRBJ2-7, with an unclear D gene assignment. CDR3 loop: CASSQALLGWEYF. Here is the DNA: TGCGCCAGCAGCCAAGCACTCCTAGGATGGGAGTACTTC.